The 30 T cell receptor beta chains in this list originate from one sample, sequenced in a study of shared clonotypes between healthy human individuals (dated by TCRdb to the early 2020s). The library relied on the immunoSEQ multiplex PCR assay. TCRdb's version of the immuneACCESS table is confined to in-frame rearrangements and falls short of the full clone set. An unresolved V gene accounts for under half of the shortfall where checked; the remainder is of unknown origin. This sample is represented by some 2.1 million clones; roughly 95% of them were singletons. The ten largest make up about 0.13% of the sample. Material: naive CD4+ T cells sorted from blood. The sample's cell subset or site, from its label and the paper: CD45RA+ positively selected. The source of these receptors is a man younger than 30 in good health.

CDR3 bases: TGTGCCAGCGCAGGGGACACCTATAATTCACCCCTCCACTTT. Protein: CASAGDTYNSPLHF. The chain has TRBV6-1 and TRBJ1-6; D might be TRBD1 (6 bases). The germline CDR1 and CDR2 sequences are MNHNS and SASEGT. The CDR3 is 14 residues long. V lost 8 bases and J lost 2, with 10 bases in between.

In the case of this clone: This specimen includes other DNA sequences encoding the same CDR3. This sequence joins TRBV6-5 and TRBJ1-2; TRBD1 is a possible D gene (5 bases). CDR3 length equals 11 residues. Trimming took 5 bases from V and 8 from J, leaving 9 bases between them. The germline gives CDR1 MNHEY, CDR2 SVGAGI. In DNA, the CDR3 is TGTGCCAGCAGTACAGGTGGCGGCTACACCTTC. It specifies CASSTGGGYTF.

V is TRBV6-6 and J is TRBJ2-3; D may be TRBD2 (6 bases). The germline V gene encodes CDR1 MNHNY and CDR2 SVGAGI (reference sequence). The CDR3 sequence is 15 residues long. The V end lost 2 bases, the J end lost 0 bases, and 9 bases lay between the germline ends. The CDR3 DNA is TGTGCCAGCAGTTACGGTCTAGCGAGCACAGATACGCAGTATTTT. It yields the protein CASSYGLASTDTQYF.

This clone was observed once. The gene calls are TRBV2 and TRBJ2-7; D is ambiguous. Germline CDR1 and CDR2: SNHLY and FYNNEI. CDR3 length: 11 amino acids. V lost 6 bases, J lost 6 bases, and 9 bases lay in between. The DNA for the CDR3 is TGTGCCAGCAGCCCCTCTTTCGAGCAGTACTTC. The encoded protein is CASSPSFEQYF.

J is TRBJ2-7 and V is TRBV18; 9 nucleotides align to TRBD2. The CDR3 has 16 amino acids. Unmatched junction bases numbered 14, after V lost 4 bases and J lost 7 bases. Germline V gives CDR1 KGHSH, CDR2 LQKENI. The CDR3 DNA follows: TGTGCCAGCTCACTATTAGCGGGCCCGCGGGAGGGAGAGCAGTACTTC. Encoded protein: CASSLLAGPREGEQYF.

Points on this clone: The sample has other DNA sequences that encode this CDR3 too. The V gene is TRBV7-9, the J gene TRBJ1-1, with D possibly being TRBD1 (6 bases). The V end lost 5 bases, the J end lost 4 bases, and 11 bases lay between the germline ends. The CDR3 sequence is 13 residues long. Germline V CDR1 and CDR2: SEHNR, FQNEAQ (reference sequence). The DNA for the CDR3 is TGTGCCAGCAGCCTGACAGGAGGCACTGAAGCTTTCTTT. It is translated as CASSLTGGTEAFF.

The chain uses TRBV10-3 and TRBJ2-5; 7 bases agree with TRBD2. Germline V lookup: CDR1 ENHRY, CDR2 SYGVKD. V lost 0 bases, J lost 3 bases, and 1 base stayed unmatched. The CDR3 is 14 amino acids. In DNA form, the CDR3 reads TGTGCCATCAGTGAGTCGGGGGGGGAAGAGACCCAGTACTTC. This gives the protein CAISESGGEETQYF.

This clone appeared a single time. The chain joins TRBV5-4 to TRBJ1-6, with D unresolved. The V gene lost 5 bases and the J gene lost 0 bases, with 9 bases spanning the gap. The CDR3 is made up of 15 amino acids. The germline gives CDR1 SGHNT, CDR2 YYREEE (reference sequence). The CDR3 reads CASSVESSYNSPLHF. CDR3 DNA sequence: TGTGCCAGCAGTGTGGAGAGCTCCTATAATTCACCCCTCCACTTT.

V and J are TRBV7-2 and TRBJ1-5; D unclear. Trimming stripped 5 bases from V and 10 bases from J, with 12 bases between. CDR3 size: 12 residues. Germline lookup yields CDR1 SGHTA and CDR2 FQGNSA. CDR3 sequence reads: CASSGVNTPQHF. In DNA form, the CDR3 reads TGTGCCAGCAGCGGAGTAAATACCCCCCAGCATTTT.

The CDR3 reads CASSVDRGSYNEQFF. The CDR3 DNA reads TGTGCCAGCAGTGTGGACAGGGGCTCCTACAATGAGCAGTTCTTC. The rearrangement uses TRBV6-6 and TRBJ2-1, with 9 bases lining up with TRBD1. From germline, CDR1 is MNHNY and CDR2 SVGAGI (reference sequence). The CDR3 is 15 residues long. J gave up 0 bases and V 5 bases, and 2 bases lay outside the gene matches.

This clone was observed a single time. The V and J genes are TRBV9 and TRBJ2-7, with D unclear. From germline, CDR1 is SGDLS and CDR2 YYNGEE. This CDR3 spans 14 amino acids. The V gene lost 2 bases and the J gene lost 1 base, with 10 bases spanning the gap. This chain's CDR3 is CASSVSDASYEQYF. The CDR3 region has the DNA TGTGCCAGCAGCGTCTCGGATGCATCCTACGAGCAGTACTTC.

Concerning this clone itself: Different DNA sequences within this sample yield the same CDR3. This chain joins TRBV7-9 and TRBJ2-3, with D hard to call. The V end was cut by 5 bases, the J end by 6 bases, with 6 bases between. This CDR3 is built from 11 residues. CDR1 is SEHNR, CDR2 FQNEAQ, per germline (reference sequence). CDR3: CASSLVDTQYF. The CDR3 bases are TGTGCCAGCAGCCTTGTGGATACGCAGTATTTT.

The V and J genes are TRBV12-5 and TRBJ2-5, with no clear D. The CDR3 is 12 residues long. Germline loops: CDR1 LGHNT, CDR2 FRNRAP. V lost 1 base and J 6 bases, leaving 6 bases between the germline ends. The chain's CDR3 is CASGLGVQTQYF. Here the CDR3 DNA reads TGTGCTAGTGGTTTGGGAGTGCAGACCCAGTACTTC.

The CDR3 loop is CACLHGNGYTF. Here the CDR3 DNA reads TGTGCCTGCCTTCATGGGAACGGCTACACCTTC. V is TRBV30 and J is TRBJ1-2; D remains unclear. Germline V gene sequence: CDR1 GTSNPN, CDR2 SVGIG (reference sequence). The CDR3 is made up of 11 amino acids. V lost 6 bases, J lost 8 bases, and 13 bases lay in between. Complete variable domain (other parts from reference TRBV30 and TRBJ1-2): SQTIHQWPATLVQPVGSPLSLECTVEGTSNPNLYWYRQAAGRGLQLLFYSVGIGQISSEVPQNLSASRPQDRQFILSSKKLLLSDSGFYLCACLHGNGYTFGSGTRLTVV.

This clone was counted only a few times. The chain employs TRBV28 and TRBJ1-6; maybe TRBD1 (6 bases). From germline, CDR1 is MDHEN and CDR2 SYDVKM. Trimming pared 2 bases from V and 7 bases from J, leaving 15 bases between. The CDR3 covers 16 residues. This CDR3 reads CASSLPLGQQNSPLHF. Here the CDR3 DNA reads TGTGCCAGCAGTTTACCGCTCGGACAGCAGAATTCACCCCTCCACTTT.

This chain joins TRBV10-2 and TRBJ1-1, with D possibly being TRBD1 (6 bases). V shed 5 bases and J shed 2 bases, with 15 bases lying between them. CDR1 and CDR2 (germline): WSHSY, SAAADI. The CDR3 contains 15 residues. Written as DNA, the CDR3 is TGCGCCAGCAGTTGGGGGGGCAGGGCCAACACTGAAGCTTTCTTT. It specifies CASSWGGRANTEAFF.

This chain uses TRBV27 with TRBJ1-5; 7 nucleotides align to TRBD1. Trimming cost V 6 bases and J 6 bases; bases outside gene matches: 8. CDR1 and CDR2 from the germline V gene are MNHEY and SMNVEV (reference sequence). The CDR3 spans 14 residues. The chain's CDR3 is CASSPRQGLQPQHF. The CDR3 nucleotides read TGTGCCAGCAGCCCGAGACAGGGCCTTCAGCCCCAGCATTTT.

The gene calls are TRBV7-2 and TRBJ2-3, with TRBD1 as a possible D gene (6 bases). Germline CDR1 SGHTA, CDR2 FQGNSA. The V end lost 6 bases, the J end lost 1 base, and 11 bases lay between the germline ends. This CDR3 comprises 14 residues. The chain's CDR3 is CASSPEGGTDTQYF. CDR3 sequence (DNA): TGTGCCAGCAGTCCCGAGGGGGGCACAGATACGCAGTATTTT.

V is TRBV14 and J is TRBJ1-1, with D unresolved. V was trimmed by 6 bases and J by 2 bases, leaving 7 bases between them. Germline CDR1 reads SGHDN; CDR2 reads FVKESK. This CDR3 has 12 residues. CDR3 in amino acids: CASRVVNTEAFF. DNA for the CDR3: TGTGCCAGCAGGGTTGTTAACACTGAAGCTTTCTTT. Full variable domain (rest looked up from reference TRBV14 and TRBJ1-1): EAGVTQFPSHSVIEKGQTVTLRCDPISGHDNLYWYRRVMGKEIKFLLHFVKESKQDESGMPNNRFLAERTGGTYSTLKVQPAELEDSGVYFCASRVVNTEAFFGQGTRLTVV.

The chain has TRBV10-3 and TRBJ1-5, with D possibly being TRBD1 (6 bases). Trimming cost V 6 bases and J 0 bases, with 9 bases left between them. The CDR3 consists of 14 residues. CDR1 ENHRY and CDR2 SYGVKD come from the germline V gene. In nucleotides, the CDR3 is TGTGCCATCAGCTCGGACAGTAGCAATCAGCCCCAGCATTTT. Protein sequence: CAISSDSSNQPQHF.

CDR3 sequence: CASSHRTGGSPYEQYF. The CDR3 nucleotides are TGTGCCAGCAGCCACCGGACAGGGGGCTCCCCCTACGAGCAGTACTTC. This rearrangement joins TRBV7-9 to TRBJ2-7; 11 bases line up with TRBD1. CDR3 length: 16 amino acids. After removal of 5 bases from V and 2 bases from J, the junction contained 8 bases not matched to a gene. CDR1 is SEHNR, CDR2 FQNEAQ, per germline (reference sequence).

This clone was observed a handful of times. This same CDR3 is encoded by further DNA sequences in the sample. The CDR3 DNA reads TGTGCCAGCAGCGTAGGAGGCAGCTACGAGCAGTACTTC. This sequence encodes CASSVGGSYEQYF. This chain links TRBV9 with TRBJ2-7; D call uncertain. The CDR3 contains 13 residues. V was cut by 0 bases and J by 3 bases, with 7 bases left in between. Germline lookup yields CDR1 SGDLS and CDR2 YYNGEE.

This chain connects TRBV10-2 to TRBJ2-7; D is unclear. CDR1 is WSHSY, CDR2 SAAADI, per germline. The length of the CDR3 is 12 residues. V dropped 3 bases and J dropped 6 bases, with 9 bases sitting between them. The DNA for the CDR3 is TGCGCCAGCAGTGAACCAAAGGGCGAGCAGTACTTC. Translating gives CASSEPKGEQYF.

This clone was counted once. The V and J genes are TRBV28 and TRBJ1-5, with TRBD1 matching 7 bases. Germline CDR1 is MDHEN and CDR2 is SYDVKM. Trimming cost V 5 bases and J 6 bases; bases outside gene matches: 13. The CDR3 has 16 amino acids. Written as DNA, the CDR3 is TGTGCCAGCAGTCCGGGACAGAAATTTTCGAGTCAGCCCCAGCATTTT. This codes for CASSPGQKFSSQPQHF.

The V and J genes are TRBV5-4 and TRBJ2-3, with D possibly being TRBD2 (6 bases). V was clipped by 3 bases and J by 2 bases, with 16 bases between them. The CDR3 runs 16 residues. Germline V gene lookup returns CDR1 SGHNT and CDR2 YYREEE (reference sequence). CDR3 nucleotide sequence: TGTGCCAGCAGCTCCTTCGAGGCGGGACTCACAGATACGCAGTATTTT. It yields the protein CASSSFEAGLTDTQYF.

On this clone itself: Within the sample, other DNA sequences also encode this same CDR3. DNA of the CDR3: TGTGCCATCAGTCGGGGACAGGAGAATGAAAAACTGTTTTTT. It specifies CAISRGQENEKLFF. The chain carries TRBV10-3 and TRBJ1-4, with 8 bases matching TRBD1. Germline V CDR1 and CDR2: ENHRY, SYGVKD. J gave up 5 bases and V 5 bases, and 4 bases lay outside the gene matches. The CDR3 runs 14 residues.

V usage is TRBV9 and J usage is TRBJ1-1; no reliable D call. The V gene's germline CDR1 is SGDLS and CDR2 YYNGEE. The CDR3 loop spans 13 amino acids. Trimming took 2 bases from V and 1 from J, leaving 6 bases between them. CDR3 in DNA: TGTGCCAGCAGCGTGAGGACGAACACTGAAGCTTTCTTT. Translation: CASSVRTNTEAFF.

This sequence joins TRBV5-5 and TRBJ1-1; TRBD1 matches at 9 bases. The CDR3 length is 16 residues. Germline V lookup: CDR1 SGHKS, CDR2 YYEKEE (reference sequence). V shed 2 bases, J shed 0 bases, and the junction held 5 bases outside the gene matches. The CDR3 sequence: CASSFGTGPMNTEAFF. The DNA for the CDR3 is TGTGCCAGCAGCTTCGGGACAGGGCCAATGAACACTGAAGCTTTCTTT.

This rearrangement joins TRBV4-1 to TRBJ2-7, with D hard to call. Germline CDR1 and CDR2: MGHRA and YSYEKL. V was pared by 4 bases and J by 5 bases, with 12 bases between. The CDR3 consists of 13 residues. Here the CDR3 reads CASSLLGLNEQYF. The CDR3 nucleotides read TGCGCCAGCAGCCTCCTCGGATTGAACGAGCAGTACTTC.

The chain carries TRBV5-1 and TRBJ2-1; the D gene is possibly TRBD2 (6 bases). The V end was cut by 0 bases, the J end by 3 bases, with 10 bases between. The CDR3 spans 15 residues. CDR1 and CDR2 (germline): SGHRS, YFSETQ. CDR3 loop: CASSLVAEIYNEQFF. Written as DNA, the CDR3 is TGCGCCAGCAGCTTGGTAGCGGAGATCTACAATGAGCAGTTCTTC.